Below, one T cell receptor beta chain is given with its context. Its antigen is currently unknown. These data belong to a study of T cell responses to AZD1222 COVID-19 vaccine. This table comes from immunoSEQ multiplex PCR, and its TCRdb copy is limited to in-frame clones, with some not included. The sample holds about 150,000 clones; 92% are singletons and the top ten take roughly 3.4%. Researchers grouped second doses given at about 4 or about 12 weeks into one pool. V shed 4 bases and J shed 2 bases, with 16 bases lying between them. In germline, CDR1 is SGDLS, CDR2 YYNGEE. This CDR3 has 16 residues. Notes on the study in general: Vaccine-related CD4 TCRs covered spike, predominating at 160-218 and 743-854.

The J gene is TRBJ2-1, the V gene TRBV9; maybe TRBD2 (6 bases). This sample comprised peripheral blood, obtained 28 days after the second AZD1222 dose. The TCR sequence derives from an adult who received the AZD1222 COVID-19 vaccine. The CDR3, as DNA: TGTGCCAGCAGCCCCTTTTTTGGGGAGGCCTACAATGAGCAGTTCTTC. Amino acids: CASSPFFGEAYNEQFF.